This TCR beta chain stems from a study of technical replicates of blood from several donors. Method: immunoSEQ multiplex PCR; TCRdb's copy keeps in-frame clones and lacks some. The table has about 75,000 clones, 91% seen once. The sample taken for sequencing was T cells isolated from PBMCs. This clonotype was sampled from a human donor in good health. Some clones in this sample may be carry-over from other donors' samples.

The CDR3 is CASSKTGGGNTGELFF. The CDR3 DNA is TGTGCCAGCAGCAAGACAGGGGGCGGAAACACCGGGGAGCTGTTTTTT. This chain connects TRBV5-4 to TRBJ2-2; 10 positions match TRBD1. V lost 4 bases, J lost 2 bases, and 5 bases stayed unmatched. This CDR3 is built from 16 residues. In germline, CDR1 is SGHNT, CDR2 YYREEE (reference sequence).